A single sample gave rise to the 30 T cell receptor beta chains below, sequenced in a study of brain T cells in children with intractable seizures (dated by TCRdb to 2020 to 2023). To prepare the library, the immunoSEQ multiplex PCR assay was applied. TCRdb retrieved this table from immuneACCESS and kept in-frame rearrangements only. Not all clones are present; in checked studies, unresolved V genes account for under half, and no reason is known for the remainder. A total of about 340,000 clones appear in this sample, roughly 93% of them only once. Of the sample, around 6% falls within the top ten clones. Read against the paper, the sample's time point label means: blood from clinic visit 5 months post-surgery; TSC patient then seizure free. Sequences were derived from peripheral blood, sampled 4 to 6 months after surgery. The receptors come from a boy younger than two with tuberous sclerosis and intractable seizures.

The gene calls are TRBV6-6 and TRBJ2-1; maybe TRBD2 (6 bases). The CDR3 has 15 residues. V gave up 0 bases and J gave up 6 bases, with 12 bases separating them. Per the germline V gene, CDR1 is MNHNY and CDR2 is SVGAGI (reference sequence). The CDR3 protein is CASSYSSGLTNEQFF. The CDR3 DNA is TGTGCCAGCAGTTACTCTAGCGGATTAACCAATGAGCAGTTCTTC.

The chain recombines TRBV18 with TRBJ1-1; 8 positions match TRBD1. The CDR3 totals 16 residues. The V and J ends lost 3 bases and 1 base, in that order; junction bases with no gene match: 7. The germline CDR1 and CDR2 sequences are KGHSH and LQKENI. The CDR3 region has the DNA TGTGCCAGCTCACCCCGGGACAGGACGACGAACACTGAAGCTTTCTTT. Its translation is CASSPRDRTTNTEAFF.

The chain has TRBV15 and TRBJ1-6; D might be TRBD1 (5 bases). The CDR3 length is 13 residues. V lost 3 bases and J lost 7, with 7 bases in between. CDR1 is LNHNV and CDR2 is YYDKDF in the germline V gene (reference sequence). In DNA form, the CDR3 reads TGTGCCACCAGCAGTGGGGACAATTCACCCCTCCACTTT. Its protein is CATSSGDNSPLHF. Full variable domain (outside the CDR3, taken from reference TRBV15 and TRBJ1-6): DAMVIQNPRYQVTQFGKPVTLSCSQTLNHNVMYWYQQKSSQAPKLLFHYYDKDFNNEADTPDNFQSRRPNTSFCFLDIRSPGLGDTAMYLCATSSGDNSPLHFGNGTRLTVT.

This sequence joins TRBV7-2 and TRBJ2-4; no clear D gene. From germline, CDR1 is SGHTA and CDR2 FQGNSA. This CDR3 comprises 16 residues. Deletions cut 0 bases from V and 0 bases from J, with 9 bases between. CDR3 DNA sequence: TGTGCCAGCAGCTTAGCGGGCACACTAGCCAAAAACATTCAGTACTTC. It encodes CASSLAGTLAKNIQYF.

CDR3 sequence reads: CASSPRLERETEQFF. CDR3 DNA sequence: TGTGCCAGCAGCCCCCGCCTAGAGCGGGAGACTGAGCAGTTCTTC. The rearrangement uses TRBV14 and TRBJ2-1; 8 nucleotides line up with TRBD2. Germline CDR1 reads SGHDN; CDR2 reads FVKESK. V was clipped by 4 bases and J by 9 bases; unmatched bases: 11. There are 15 residues in the CDR3.

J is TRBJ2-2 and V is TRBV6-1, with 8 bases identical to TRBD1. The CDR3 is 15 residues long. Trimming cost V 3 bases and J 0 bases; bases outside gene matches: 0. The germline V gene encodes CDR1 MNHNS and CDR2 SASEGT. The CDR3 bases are TGTGCCAGCAGTGACAGGGGGCCGAACACCGGGGAGCTGTTTTTT. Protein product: CASSDRGPNTGELFF.

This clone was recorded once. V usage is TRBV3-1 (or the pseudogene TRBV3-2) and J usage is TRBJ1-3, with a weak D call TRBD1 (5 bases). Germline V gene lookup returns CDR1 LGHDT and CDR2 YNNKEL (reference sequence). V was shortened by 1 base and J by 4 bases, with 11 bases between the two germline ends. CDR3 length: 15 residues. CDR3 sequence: CASSQVIGAGNTIYF. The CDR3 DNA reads TGTGCCAGCAGCCAAGTGATCGGGGCGGGAAACACCATATATTTT.

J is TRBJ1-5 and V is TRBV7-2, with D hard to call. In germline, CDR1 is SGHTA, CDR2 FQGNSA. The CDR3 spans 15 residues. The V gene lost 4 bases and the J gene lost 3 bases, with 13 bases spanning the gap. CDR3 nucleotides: TGTGCCAGCAGCTCCAAGGGCTCGGACAATCAGCCCCAGCATTTT. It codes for CASSSKGSDNQPQHF.

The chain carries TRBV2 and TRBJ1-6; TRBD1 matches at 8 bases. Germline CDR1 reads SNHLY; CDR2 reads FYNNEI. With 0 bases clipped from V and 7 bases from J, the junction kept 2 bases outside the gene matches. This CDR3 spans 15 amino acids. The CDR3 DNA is TGTGCCAGCAGTGAAGCAGACAGGGGAAATTCACCCCTCCACTTT. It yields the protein CASSEADRGNSPLHF.

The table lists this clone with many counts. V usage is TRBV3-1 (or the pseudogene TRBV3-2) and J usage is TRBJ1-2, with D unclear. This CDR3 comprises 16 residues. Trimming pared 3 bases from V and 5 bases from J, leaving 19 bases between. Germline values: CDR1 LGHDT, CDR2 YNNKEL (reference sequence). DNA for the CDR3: TGTGCCAGCAGCCACGACCCGACAAAGGCGAATTATGGCTACACCTTC. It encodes CASSHDPTKANYGYTF.

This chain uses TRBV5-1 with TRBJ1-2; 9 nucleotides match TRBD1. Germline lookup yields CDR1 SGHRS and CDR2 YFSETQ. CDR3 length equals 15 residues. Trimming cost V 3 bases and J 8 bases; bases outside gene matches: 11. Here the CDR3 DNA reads TGCGCCAGCAGCTCTTTCGGGACAGGGATTGGCGGCTACACCTTC. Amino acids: CASSSFGTGIGGYTF.

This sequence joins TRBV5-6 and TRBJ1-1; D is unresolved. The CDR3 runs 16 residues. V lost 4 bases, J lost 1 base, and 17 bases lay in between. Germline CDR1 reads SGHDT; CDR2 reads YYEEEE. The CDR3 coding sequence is TGTGCCAGCAGCCAACTAAAGGGAATTAAGAACACTGAAGCTTTCTTT. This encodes CASSQLKGIKNTEAFF.

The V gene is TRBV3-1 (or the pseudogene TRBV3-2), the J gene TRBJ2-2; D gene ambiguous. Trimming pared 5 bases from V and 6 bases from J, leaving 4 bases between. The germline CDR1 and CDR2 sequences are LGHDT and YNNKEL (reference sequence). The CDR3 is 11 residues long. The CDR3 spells CASSSPGELFF. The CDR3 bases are TGTGCCAGCAGCTCCCCCGGGGAGCTGTTTTTT.

CDR3 residues: CASSYSSFGGYGYTF. For the CDR3, the DNA is TGTGCCAGCAGTTACTCGAGTTTCGGGGGTTATGGCTACACCTTC. The chain carries TRBV6-6 and TRBJ1-2, with a weak D call TRBD1 (5 bases). Germline CDR1 and CDR2: MNHNY and SVGAGI (reference sequence). V was shortened by 0 bases and J by 5 bases, with 13 bases between the two germline ends. This CDR3 has 15 residues.

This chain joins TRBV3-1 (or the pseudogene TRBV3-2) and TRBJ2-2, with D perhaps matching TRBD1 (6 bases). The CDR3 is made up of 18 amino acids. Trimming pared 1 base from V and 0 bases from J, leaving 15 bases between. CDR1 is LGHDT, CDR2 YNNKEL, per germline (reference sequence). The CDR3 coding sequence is TGTGCCAGCAGCCAAGGTAGCAGGGGCGAATCGAACACCGGGGAGCTGTTTTTT. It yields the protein CASSQGSRGESNTGELFF.

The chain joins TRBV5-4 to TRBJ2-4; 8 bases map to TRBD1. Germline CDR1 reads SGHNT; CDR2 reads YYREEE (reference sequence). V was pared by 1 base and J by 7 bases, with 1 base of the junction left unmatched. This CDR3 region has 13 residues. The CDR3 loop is CASSLYRGNIQYF. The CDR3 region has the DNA TGTGCCAGCAGCTTGTACAGGGGGAACATTCAGTACTTC.

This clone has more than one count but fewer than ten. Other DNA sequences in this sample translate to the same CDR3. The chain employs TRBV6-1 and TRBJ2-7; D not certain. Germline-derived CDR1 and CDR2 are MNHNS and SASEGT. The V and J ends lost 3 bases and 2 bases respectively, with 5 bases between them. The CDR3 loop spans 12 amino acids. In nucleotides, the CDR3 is TGTGCCAGCAGTGATAGTCCCTACGAGCAGTACTTC. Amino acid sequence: CASSDSPYEQYF.

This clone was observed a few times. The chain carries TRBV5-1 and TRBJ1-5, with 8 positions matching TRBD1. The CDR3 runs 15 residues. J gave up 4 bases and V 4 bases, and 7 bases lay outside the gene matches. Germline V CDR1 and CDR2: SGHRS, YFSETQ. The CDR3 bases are TGCGCCAGCAGCGAGGGACAGGTTGGTAATCAGCCCCAGCATTTT. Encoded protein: CASSEGQVGNQPQHF. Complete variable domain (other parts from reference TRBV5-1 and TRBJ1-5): KAGVTQTPRYLIKTRGQQVTLSCSPISGHRSVSWYQQTPGQGLQFLFEYFSETQRNKGNFPGRFSGRQFSNSRSEMNVSTLELGDSALYLCASSEGQVGNQPQHFGDGTRLSIL.

CDR3 sequence reads: CASRTGGEKLFF. CDR3 nucleotides: TGTGCCAGCAGGACAGGGGGCGAAAAACTGTTTTTT. The rearrangement joins TRBV3-1 (or the pseudogene TRBV3-2) to TRBJ1-4; 10 bases align to TRBD1. The germline V gene has CDR1 LGHDT and CDR2 YNNKEL (reference sequence). CDR3 length: 12 amino acids. V dropped 6 bases and J dropped 8; count of bases not matched to a gene: 0.

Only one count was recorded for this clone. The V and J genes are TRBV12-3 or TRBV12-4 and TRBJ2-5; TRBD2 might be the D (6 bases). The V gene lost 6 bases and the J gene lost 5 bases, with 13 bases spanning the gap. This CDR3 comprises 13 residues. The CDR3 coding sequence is TGTGCCAGCAGGGGTCTCGCGGGGGAGACCCAGTACTTC. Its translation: CASRGLAGETQYF.

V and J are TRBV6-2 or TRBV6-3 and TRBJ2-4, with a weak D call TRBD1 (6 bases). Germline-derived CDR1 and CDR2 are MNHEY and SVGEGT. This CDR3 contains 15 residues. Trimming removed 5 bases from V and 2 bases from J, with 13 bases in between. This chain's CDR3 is CASSAGDGSKNIQYF. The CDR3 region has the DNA TGTGCCAGCAGTGCAGGGGATGGTTCCAAAAACATTCAGTACTTC.

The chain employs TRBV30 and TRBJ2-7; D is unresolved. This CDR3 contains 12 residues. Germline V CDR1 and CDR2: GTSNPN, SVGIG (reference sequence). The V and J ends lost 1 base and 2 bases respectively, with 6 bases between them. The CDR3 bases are TGTGCCTGGAGTGAACAGACCTACGAGCAGTACTTC. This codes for CAWSEQTYEQYF.

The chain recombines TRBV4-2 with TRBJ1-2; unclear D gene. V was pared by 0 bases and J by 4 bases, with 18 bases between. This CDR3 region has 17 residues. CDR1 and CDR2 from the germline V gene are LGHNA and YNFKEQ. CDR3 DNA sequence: TGTGCCAGCAGCCAAGATATCTCTGGTCCGAAGCCCTATGGCTACACCTTC. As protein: CASSQDISGPKPYGYTF.

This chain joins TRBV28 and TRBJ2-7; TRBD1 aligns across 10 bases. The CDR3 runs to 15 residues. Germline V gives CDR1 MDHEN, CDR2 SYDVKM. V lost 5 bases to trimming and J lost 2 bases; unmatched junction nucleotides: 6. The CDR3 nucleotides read TGTGCCAGCAGTCCGACCGGGACAGGGGCCTACGAGCAGTACTTC. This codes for CASSPTGTGAYEQYF.

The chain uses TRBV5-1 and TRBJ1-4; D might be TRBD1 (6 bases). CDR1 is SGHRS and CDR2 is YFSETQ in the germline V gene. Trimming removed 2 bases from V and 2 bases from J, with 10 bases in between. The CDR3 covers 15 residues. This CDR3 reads CASSFWGATNEKLFF. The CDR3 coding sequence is TGCGCCAGCAGCTTTTGGGGGGCGACTAATGAAAAACTGTTTTTT.

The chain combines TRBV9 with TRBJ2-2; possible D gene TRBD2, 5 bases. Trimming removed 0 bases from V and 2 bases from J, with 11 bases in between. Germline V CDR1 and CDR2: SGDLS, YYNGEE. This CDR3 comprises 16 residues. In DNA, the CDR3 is TGTGCCAGCAGCGTAGGTTGGACTCCCAACACCGGGGAGCTGTTTTTT. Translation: CASSVGWTPNTGELFF.

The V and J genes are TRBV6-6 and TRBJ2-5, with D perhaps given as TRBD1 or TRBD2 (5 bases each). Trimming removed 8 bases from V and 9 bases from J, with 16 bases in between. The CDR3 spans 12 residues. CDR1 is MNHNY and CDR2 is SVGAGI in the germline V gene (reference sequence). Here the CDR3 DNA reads TGTGCCAGCGGAAATGAGGGGAGACCCCAGTACTTC. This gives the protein CASGNEGRPQYF.

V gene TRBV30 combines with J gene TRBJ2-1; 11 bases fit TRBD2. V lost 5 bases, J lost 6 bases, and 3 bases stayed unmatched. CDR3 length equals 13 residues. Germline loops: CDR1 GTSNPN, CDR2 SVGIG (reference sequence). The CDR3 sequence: CAWDTSGGNEQFF. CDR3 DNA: TGTGCCTGGGATACTAGCGGGGGCAATGAGCAGTTCTTC.

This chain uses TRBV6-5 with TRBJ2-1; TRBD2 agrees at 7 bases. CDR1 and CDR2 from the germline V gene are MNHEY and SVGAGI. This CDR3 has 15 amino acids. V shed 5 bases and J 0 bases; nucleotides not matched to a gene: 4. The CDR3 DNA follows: TGTGCCAGCAGTCAGACTAGCAGCTCCTACAATGAGCAGTTCTTC. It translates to CASSQTSSSYNEQFF.

CDR3 region: CASSAFREMNTEAFF. The CDR3 nucleotides are TGCGCCAGCAGCGCGTTCAGGGAGATGAACACTGAAGCTTTCTTT. The V call is TRBV5-1, the J call TRBJ1-1, with TRBD1 as a possible D gene (5 bases). The V end lost 4 bases, the J end lost 0 bases, and 13 bases lay between the germline ends. This CDR3 region has 15 residues. Germline V gene lookup returns CDR1 SGHRS and CDR2 YFSETQ.